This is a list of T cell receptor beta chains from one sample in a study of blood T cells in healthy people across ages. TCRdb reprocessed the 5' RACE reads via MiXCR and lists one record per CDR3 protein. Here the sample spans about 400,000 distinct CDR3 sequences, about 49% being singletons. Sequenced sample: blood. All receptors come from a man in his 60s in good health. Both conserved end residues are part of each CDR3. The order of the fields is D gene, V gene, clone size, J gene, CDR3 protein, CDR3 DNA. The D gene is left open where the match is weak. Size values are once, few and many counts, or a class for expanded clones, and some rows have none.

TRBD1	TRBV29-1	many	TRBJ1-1	CSDETGVGEAFF	TGCAGCGACGAGACAGGGGTCGGTGAAGCTTTCTTT
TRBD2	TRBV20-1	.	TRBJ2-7	CSAEGLNEQYF	TGCAGTGCTGAGGGACTAAACGAGCAGTACTTC
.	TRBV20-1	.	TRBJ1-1	CSARQLQGYTEAFF	TGCAGTGCTAGACAACTCCAGGGGTACACTGAAGCTTTCTTT
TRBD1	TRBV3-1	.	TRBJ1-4	CASNRRTGGDGKLFF	TGTGCCAGCAACCGAAGAACAGGGGGCGACGGAAAACTGTTTTTT
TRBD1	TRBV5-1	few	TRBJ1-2	CASSQRDRTNYGYTF	TGCGCCAGCAGCCAACGGGACAGGACTAACTATGGCTACACCTTC
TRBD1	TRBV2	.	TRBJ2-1	CASSGTGVHNEQFF	TGTGCCAGCAGTGGGACAGGAGTACACAATGAGCAGTTCTTC
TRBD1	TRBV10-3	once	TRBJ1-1	CAISEKTGRTEAFF	TGTGCCATCAGTGAAAAGACAGGGCGGACTGAAGCTTTCTTT
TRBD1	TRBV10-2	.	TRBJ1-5	CASSGQGNYQPQHF	TGCGCCAGCAGTGGACAGGGGAATTATCAGCCCCAGCATTTT
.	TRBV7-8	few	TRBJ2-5	CASSPPSPVETQYF	TGTGCCAGCAGCCCCCCCTCACCGGTGGAGACCCAGTACTTC
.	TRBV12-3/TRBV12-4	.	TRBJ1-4	CATSRGEGEKLFF	TGTGCCACCTCGAGGGGAGAAGGTGAAAAACTGTTTTTT
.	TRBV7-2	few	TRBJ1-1	CASSPRTLVEAFF	TGTGCCAGCAGCCCGCGGACCCTCGTGGAAGCTTTCTTT
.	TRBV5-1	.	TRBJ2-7	CASSPDRPYEQYF	TGCGCCAGCAGCCCCGACAGACCCTACGAGCAGTACTTC
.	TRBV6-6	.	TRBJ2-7	CASSYSRGPFGEQYF	TGTGCCAGCAGTTACTCTCGCGGGCCCTTTGGGGAGCAGTACTTC
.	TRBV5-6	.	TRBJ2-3	CASSFPTSTDTQYF	TGTGCCAGCAGCTTTCCCACTAGCACAGATACGCAGTATTTT
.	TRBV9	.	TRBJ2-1	CASSVERESSYNEQFF	TGTGCCAGCAGCGTAGAGAGGGAGTCCTCCTACAATGAGCAGTTCTTC
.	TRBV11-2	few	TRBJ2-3	CASRLDQGDTQYF	TGTGCCAGCAGGTTGGACCAGGGTGATACGCAGTATTTT
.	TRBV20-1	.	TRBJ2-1	CSAGKQVNEQFF	TGCAGTGCTGGTAAACAGGTTAATGAGCAGTTCTTC